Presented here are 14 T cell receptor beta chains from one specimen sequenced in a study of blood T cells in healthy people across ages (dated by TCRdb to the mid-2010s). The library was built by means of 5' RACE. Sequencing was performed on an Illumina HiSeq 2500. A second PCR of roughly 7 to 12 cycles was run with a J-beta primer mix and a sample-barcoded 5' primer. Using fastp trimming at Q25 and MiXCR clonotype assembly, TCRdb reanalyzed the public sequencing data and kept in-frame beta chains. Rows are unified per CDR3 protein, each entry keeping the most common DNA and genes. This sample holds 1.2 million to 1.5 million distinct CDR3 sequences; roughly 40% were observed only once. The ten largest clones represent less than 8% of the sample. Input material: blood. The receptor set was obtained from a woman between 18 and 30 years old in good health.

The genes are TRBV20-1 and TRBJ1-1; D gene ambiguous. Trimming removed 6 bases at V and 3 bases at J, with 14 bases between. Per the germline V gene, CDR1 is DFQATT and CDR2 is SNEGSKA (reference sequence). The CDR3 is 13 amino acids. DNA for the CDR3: TGCAGTGCAACGGATAATGAGGACACTGAAGCTTTCTTT. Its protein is CSATDNEDTEAFF.

CDR3 sequence reads: CASSPGKRGNEQFF. CDR3 nucleotide sequence: TGCGCCAGCAGCCCCGGGAAGCGGGGCAATGAGCAGTTCTTC. The genes are TRBV5-1 and TRBJ2-1; the match to TRBD2 covers 7 bases. This CDR3 is built from 14 residues. Germline loops: CDR1 SGHRS, CDR2 YFSETQ. J lost 6 bases, V lost 4 bases, and 7 bases had no gene match.

CDR3 region: CAWRGGQNTEAFF. CDR3 bases: TGTGCCTGGAGGGGGGGACAGAACACTGAAGCTTTCTTT. The J gene is TRBJ1-1, the V gene TRBV30; maybe TRBD1 (6 bases). In germline, CDR1 is GTSNPN, CDR2 SVGIG (reference sequence). Trimming removed 3 bases from V and 1 base from J, with 9 bases in between. This CDR3 is 13 amino acids long.

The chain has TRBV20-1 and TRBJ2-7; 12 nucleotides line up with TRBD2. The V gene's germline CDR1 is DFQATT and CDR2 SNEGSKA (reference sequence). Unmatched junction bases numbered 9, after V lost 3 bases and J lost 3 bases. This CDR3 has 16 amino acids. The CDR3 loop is CSARGLAGTSRYEQYF. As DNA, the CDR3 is TGCAGTGCTAGGGGACTAGCGGGTACGTCCCGCTACGAGCAGTACTTC.

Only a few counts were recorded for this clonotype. The DNA of the CDR3 is TGTGCCAGCAGTGAACCAACAAGAACCTACGAGCAGTACTTC. Translated: CASSEPTRTYEQYF. This chain connects TRBV6-1 to TRBJ2-7; D gene unclear. V lost 2 bases to trimming and J lost 2 bases, with 10 bases between them. The CDR3 consists of 14 residues. Per the germline V gene, CDR1 is MNHNS and CDR2 is SASEGT.

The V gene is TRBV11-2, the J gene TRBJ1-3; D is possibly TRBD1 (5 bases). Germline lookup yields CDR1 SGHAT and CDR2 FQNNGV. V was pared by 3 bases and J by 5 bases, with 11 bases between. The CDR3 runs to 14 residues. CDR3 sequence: CASSFSQGRNTIYF. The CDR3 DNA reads TGTGCCAGCAGCTTTTCCCAGGGAAGAAACACCATATATTTT.

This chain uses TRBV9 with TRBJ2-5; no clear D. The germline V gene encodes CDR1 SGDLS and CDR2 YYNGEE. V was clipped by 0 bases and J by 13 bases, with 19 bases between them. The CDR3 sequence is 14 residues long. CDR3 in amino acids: CASSVGGDSDERYF. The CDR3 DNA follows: TGTGCCAGCAGCGTAGGCGGAGATAGTGATGAGCGGTACTTC. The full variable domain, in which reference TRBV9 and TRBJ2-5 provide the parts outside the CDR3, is DSGVTQTPKHLITATGQRVTLRCSPRSGDLSVYWYQQSLDQGLQFLIQYYNGEERAKGNILERFSAQQFPDLHSELNLSSLELGDSALYFCASSVGGDSDERYFGPGTRLLVL.

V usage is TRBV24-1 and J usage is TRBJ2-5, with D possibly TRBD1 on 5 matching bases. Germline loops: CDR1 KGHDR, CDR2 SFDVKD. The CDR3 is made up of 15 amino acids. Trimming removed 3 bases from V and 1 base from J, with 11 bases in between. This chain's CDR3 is CATSDPTGGQETQYF. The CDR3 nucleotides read TGTGCCACCAGTGATCCCACAGGCGGCCAAGAGACCCAGTACTTC.

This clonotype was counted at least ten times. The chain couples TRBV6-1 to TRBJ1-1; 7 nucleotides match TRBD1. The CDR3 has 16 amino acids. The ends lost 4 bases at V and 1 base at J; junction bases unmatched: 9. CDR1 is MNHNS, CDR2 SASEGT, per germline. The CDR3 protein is CASSVREGAGNTEAFF. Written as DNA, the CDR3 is TGTGCCAGCAGTGTTCGGGAGGGGGCCGGGAACACTGAAGCTTTCTTT.

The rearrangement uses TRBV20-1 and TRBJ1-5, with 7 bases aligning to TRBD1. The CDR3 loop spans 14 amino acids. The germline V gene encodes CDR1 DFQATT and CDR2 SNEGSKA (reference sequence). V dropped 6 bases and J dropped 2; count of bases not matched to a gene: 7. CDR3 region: CSAYQGTGNQPQHF. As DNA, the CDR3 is TGCAGTGCCTACCAAGGGACAGGCAATCAGCCCCAGCATTTT.

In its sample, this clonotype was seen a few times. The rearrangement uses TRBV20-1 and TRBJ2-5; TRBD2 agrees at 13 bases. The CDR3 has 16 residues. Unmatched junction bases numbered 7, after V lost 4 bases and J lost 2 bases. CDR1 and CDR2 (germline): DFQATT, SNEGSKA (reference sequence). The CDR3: CSAKRLAGGSQETQYF. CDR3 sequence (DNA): TGCAGTGCTAAGAGACTAGCGGGAGGTTCTCAAGAGACCCAGTACTTC.

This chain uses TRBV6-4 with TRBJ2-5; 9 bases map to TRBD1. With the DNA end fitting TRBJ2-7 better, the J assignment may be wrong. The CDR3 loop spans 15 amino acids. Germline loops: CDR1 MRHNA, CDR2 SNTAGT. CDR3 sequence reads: CASSEGWGQGCEQYF. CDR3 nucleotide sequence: TGTGCCAGCAGTGAAGGTTGGGGACAGGGCTGCGAGCAGTACTTC.

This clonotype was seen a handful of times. The CDR3 loop reads CASSPLGGGQGEQYF. CDR3 bases: TGTGCCAGCAGCCCACTTGGCGGTGGCCAGGGGGAGCAGTACTTC. The chain is built from TRBV13 and TRBJ2-4; 7 bases match TRBD1. CDR3 size: 15 residues. The trim removed 5 bases at V and 13 bases at J, leaving 17 bases unmatched. The germline gives CDR1 PRHDT, CDR2 FYEKMQ (reference sequence).

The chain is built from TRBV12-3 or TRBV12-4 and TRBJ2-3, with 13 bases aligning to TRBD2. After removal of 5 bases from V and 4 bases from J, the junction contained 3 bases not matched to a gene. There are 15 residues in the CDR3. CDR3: CASSGTSGAADTQYF. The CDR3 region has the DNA TGTGCCAGCAGTGGGACTAGCGGGGCCGCAGATACGCAGTATTTT.